This T cell receptor beta chain was sequenced in a study of early T cells in non-severe SARS-CoV-2 infection (dated by TCRdb to about 2021). For the wider study: Bulk RNA from unsorted whole blood was used for TCR sequencing, so alpha and beta chains could not be paired. Study-wide findings and limitations: VDJdb matching was skewed toward anti-spike CD8 responses and likely underestimated virus-specific expansions by missing private and CD4 specificities.

The CDR3 runs 14 amino acids, cysteine and phenylalanine included. The entry retains the CDR3 DNA only, 42 bases that are in frame from base 1. Trimming removed 0 bases from V and 4 bases from J, leaving 10 bases between the germline ends. The library was made by 5' RACE. Sequencer: NextSeq 500. The TCR library protocol attached unique molecular identifiers to individual cDNA molecules to correct for sequencing error and PCR bias. Both TCR alpha and beta chains were sequenced, and tight co-correlation was observed between alpha and beta sequence abundances in each sample. The study's own analysis went as follows. Decombinator V4 was used to annotate the V gene, J gene and CDR3 of the TCR sequences. Expanded TCRs were defined as changing significantly between any two time points under a Poisson model with p below 0.0001. Abundances of TCRs were expressed as counts per million after normalisation to the total number of TCRs sequenced in each sample. TRAV1-2 paired with TRAJ12, TRAJ20 or TRAJ33 defined MAIT TCRs, while TRAV10 paired with TRAJ18 defined iNKT TCRs. VDJdb, accessed 1 November 2021, was searched for CMV, EBV and SARS-CoV-2 annotated TCRs, excluding TCRs annotated for multiple antigens. TCRdb applied fastp at Q25 and MiXCR to the public reads, then kept only in-frame beta chains. Rows with a matching CDR3 protein are joined into one entry that keeps the most common DNA and genes. The V and J calls were determined by TCRdb, not by the authors. Present in this sample are 55,000 or so distinct CDR3 sequences, about 6.4% of which were seen just once. 5.5% to 7.5% of the sample is taken by the ten largest.

The study was a case-control design nested within a healthcare worker cohort in London, UK, with weekly nasopharyngeal swab PCR tests and blood sampling. Between 23 and 31 March 2020, the week of the UK lockdown, healthcare workers were enrolled and then followed up weekly for as long as 16 weeks. This clonotype was seen many times. Its cognate antigen has yet to be identified. Per-nucleotide qualities are absent, and no much larger clonotype sits a single base away. The material was whole blood, obtained at baseline. The chain joins TRBV12-3 or TRBV12-4 to TRBJ2-7; a weak D assignment points to TRBD2 (5 bases agree). The receptor was isolated from an adult who was a healthcare worker with PCR-confirmed SARS-CoV-2 infection or an uninfected control (not recorded which). The CDR3 amino acid sequence is: CASSLAEGGYEQYF. The nucleotides read TGTGCCAGCAGTTTAGCCGAGGGTGGGTACGAGCAGTACTTC.